The 26 T cell receptor beta chains below were found in one sample sequenced in a study of OX40 agonist ivuxolimab in advanced cancers. Repertoires were generated with immunoSEQ multiplex PCR, while TCRdb's copy carries only in-frame clones and drops some. Here the sample spans tens of thousands of clones, 70% to 90% being singletons. The material sequenced was CD4+ or CD8+ T cells sorted from blood, taken in a trial of the OX40 agonist ivuxolimab. These receptors came from an adult with an advanced solid tumor such as melanoma, head and neck, liver or kidney cancer.

J is TRBJ2-3 and V is TRBV6-5, with 7 bases lining up with TRBD1. The CDR3 is 14 residues long. V dropped 0 bases and J dropped 7; count of bases not matched to a gene: 4. Germline V CDR1 and CDR2: MNHEY, SVGAGI. The CDR3 is CASSYSKGANTQYF. The CDR3 DNA is TGTGCCAGCAGTTACTCGAAGGGGGCGAATACGCAGTATTTT.

The rearrangement uses TRBV6-1 and TRBJ1-2; the D gene is possibly TRBD1 (5 bases). Germline V gene lookup returns CDR1 MNHNS and CDR2 SASEGT. The ends were cut back, 5 bases at V and 4 bases at J, with 14 bases in the middle. This CDR3 is 14 amino acids long. This CDR3 reads CASSTLTVSYGYTF. The DNA for the CDR3 is TGTGCCAGCAGTACCCTGACAGTTAGCTATGGCTACACCTTC.

Of note for this clone: Mismatch with germline at one junction end may stem from a read error. CDR3 protein: CAADGWGSYEQYF. The CDR3 DNA follows: TGCGCGGCCGACGGGTGGGGCTCCTACGAGCAGTACTTC. The rearrangement links TRBV6-1 to TRBJ2-7; D not certain. The CDR3 length is 13 residues. In germline, CDR1 is MNHNS, CDR2 SASEGT.

This chain connects TRBV5-4 to TRBJ1-5; the match to TRBD1 covers 10 bases. Per the germline V gene, CDR1 is SGHNT and CDR2 is YYREEE (reference sequence). The CDR3 extends over 15 amino acids. After removal of 4 bases from V and 5 bases from J, the junction contained 6 bases not matched to a gene. This CDR3 is CASSRDRGFDQPQHF. The CDR3 DNA sequence: TGTGCCAGCAGCCGGGACAGGGGATTTGATCAGCCCCAGCATTTT. Using reference TRBV5-4 and TRBJ1-5 for the parts outside the CDR3, the full variable domain is ETGVTQSPTHLIKTRGQQVTLRCSSQSGHNTVSWYQQALGQGPQFIFQYYREEENGRGNFPPRFSGLQFPNYSSELNVNALELDDSALYLCASSRDRGFDQPQHFGDGTRLSIL.

The chain links TRBV18 to TRBJ2-3, with D uncertain. This CDR3 comprises 12 residues. Trimming pared 3 bases from V and 2 bases from J, leaving 3 bases between. Germline lookup yields CDR1 KGHSH and CDR2 LQKENI. The chain's CDR3 is CASSPSTDTQYF. For the CDR3, the DNA is TGTGCCAGCTCACCCTCCACAGATACGCAGTATTTT.

The chain recombines TRBV5-1 with TRBJ2-7; 8 positions match TRBD2. The CDR3 sequence is 15 residues long. V shed 0 bases and J 4 bases; nucleotides not matched to a gene: 6. Germline V gene lookup returns CDR1 SGHRS and CDR2 YFSETQ. The CDR3 reads CASSLAPGGEYEQYF. CDR3 DNA: TGCGCCAGCAGCTTGGCCCCGGGGGGGGAATACGAGCAGTACTTC.

With regard to this clone: Sequence at one end of the junction differs from germline and may be a read error. The same CDR3 arises from other DNA sequences in this sample as well. The genes are TRBV6-1 and TRBJ1-5, with TRBD1 identical over 9 bases. Germline V gene sequence: CDR1 MNHNS, CDR2 SASEGT. The CDR3 contains 15 residues. CDR3 bases: TGTGCCAGCAGGAGGGACAGGGTCGGCAACCAGCCCCAGCATTTT. This codes for CASRRDRVGNQPQHF.

CDR3 amino acids: CASSERGFSYNEQFF. CDR3 bases: TGTGCCAGCAGTGAAAGGGGATTCTCCTACAATGAGCAGTTCTTC. The chain has TRBV6-1 and TRBJ2-1; tentative D call: TRBD1 (5 bases). CDR3 length equals 15 residues. The germline V gene encodes CDR1 MNHNS and CDR2 SASEGT. Trimming stripped 2 bases from V and 0 bases from J, with 8 bases between.

CDR3 coding DNA: TGTGCCAGCTCCCGGGGACAGGGGGTCACTGGCTACACCTTC. This codes for CASSRGQGVTGYTF. The genes are TRBV6-5 and TRBJ1-2; 11 bases align to TRBD1. Per germline, CDR1 MNHEY and CDR2 SVGAGI. J was trimmed by 7 bases and V by 8 bases; bases with no gene match: 9. The CDR3 is 14 residues long.

V is TRBV4-2 and J is TRBJ2-1, with 10 bases lining up with TRBD2. V gave up 8 bases and J gave up 4 bases; unmatched junction bases: 8. Germline V gene data show CDR1 as LGHNA and CDR2 as YNFKEQ. This CDR3 region has 15 residues. In DNA form, the CDR3 reads TGTGCCAGCGGGTCCGGGACTAGCGTATACAATGAGCAGTTCTTC. Translation: CASGSGTSVYNEQFF.

The J gene is TRBJ1-2, the V gene TRBV2; unclear D gene. The CDR3 is 12 amino acids. Trimming removed 6 bases from V and 4 bases from J, with 9 bases in between. CDR1 and CDR2 from the germline V gene are SNHLY and FYNNEI. The CDR3 DNA follows: TGTGCCAGCAGGGACCGCCTCTATGGCTACACCTTC. Protein: CASRDRLYGYTF.

V gene TRBV5-5 combines with J gene TRBJ1-4, with D possibly being TRBD1 (5 bases). This CDR3 is 13 amino acids long. Germline V CDR1 and CDR2: SGHKS, YYEKEE (reference sequence). The V end lost 3 bases, the J end lost 7 bases, and 10 bases lay between the germline ends. The CDR3 DNA follows: TGTGCCAGCAGCTGGGTGGGGGGTGAAAAACTGTTTTTT. It is translated as CASSWVGGEKLFF. Variable domain in full (rest from reference TRBV5-5 and TRBJ1-4): DAGVTQSPTHLIKTRGQQVTLRCSPISGHKSVSWYQQVLGQGPQFIFQYYEKEERGRGNFPDRFSARQFPNYSSELNVNALLLGDSALYLCASSWVGGEKLFFGSGTQLSVL.

The rearrangement links TRBV6-1 to TRBJ2-7; possibly TRBD1 for D (6 bases). The CDR3 runs 16 residues. Trimming took 0 bases from V and 0 from J, leaving 12 bases between them. Germline CDR1 is MNHNS and CDR2 is SASEGT. The CDR3 sequence: CASSEAVGTHSYEQYF. CDR3 DNA: TGTGCCAGCAGTGAAGCGGTAGGGACACACTCCTACGAGCAGTACTTC.

This clone was recorded once. The V gene is TRBV6-1, the J gene TRBJ2-3; tentative D call: TRBD2 (6 bases). V lost 8 bases and J lost 1, with 10 bases in between. CDR1 and CDR2 from the germline V gene are MNHNS and SASEGT. The CDR3 consists of 13 residues. The CDR3 here is CASLKRGTDTQYF. CDR3 in DNA: TGTGCCAGCTTAAAGCGGGGCACAGATACGCAGTATTTT.

The chain is built from TRBV5-4 and TRBJ2-7; 8 bases map to TRBD1. Germline V gene lookup returns CDR1 SGHNT and CDR2 YYREEE (reference sequence). The CDR3 length is 14 residues. V trimming: 6 bases; J trimming: 0 bases; junction bases outside the gene matches: 5. This CDR3 is CASNQQGVSYEQYF. The CDR3 DNA follows: TGTGCCAGCAACCAACAGGGGGTCTCCTACGAGCAGTACTTC.

This clone showed up just a few times. This rearrangement joins TRBV6-5 to TRBJ2-7; D perhaps matches TRBD1 (6 bases). CDR1 is MNHEY, CDR2 SVGAGI, per germline. V was clipped by 5 bases and J by 3 bases, with 17 bases between them. The CDR3 length is 15 residues. The DNA for the CDR3 is TGTGCCAGCAGTATCTCTGGCAGGGGAAACTACGAGCAGTACTTC. This translates into CASSISGRGNYEQYF.

The genes are TRBV2 and TRBJ1-4; 7 nucleotides agree with TRBD1. J lost 8 bases, V lost 6 bases, and 6 bases had no gene match. The CDR3 runs to 13 residues. Per the germline V gene, CDR1 is SNHLY and CDR2 is FYNNEI. The CDR3 DNA follows: TGTGCCAGCAGGGGCAGGGGGGAAGAAAAACTGTTTTTT. It encodes CASRGRGEEKLFF.

J is TRBJ1-1 and V is TRBV6-6; TRBD1 is a possible D gene (5 bases). V was clipped by 8 bases and J by 9 bases, with 25 bases between them. CDR1 is MNHNY and CDR2 is SVGAGI in the germline V gene (reference sequence). This CDR3 comprises 15 residues. The CDR3 region is CASGVEKGREVQAFF. The CDR3 DNA sequence: TGTGCCAGCGGGGTGGAGAAGGGGCGCGAGGTGCAAGCTTTCTTT.

This chain's CDR3 is CASSIEASTDTQYF. The DNA of the CDR3 is TGTGCCAGTAGTATAGAAGCTAGCACAGATACGCAGTATTTT. The rearrangement uses TRBV19 and TRBJ2-3, with D hard to call. The CDR3 is made up of 14 amino acids. CDR1 and CDR2 (germline): LNHDA, SQIVND (reference sequence). Trimming left V 0 bases short and J 0 bases short, with 4 bases between.

This clone appeared once. The chain joins TRBV5-1 to TRBJ1-1; no clear D gene. The CDR3 has 13 residues. Germline CDR1 reads SGHRS; CDR2 reads YFSETQ. Trimming pared 5 bases from V and 2 bases from J, leaving 10 bases between. This chain's CDR3 is CASSSGSNTEAFF. CDR3 nucleotide sequence: TGCGCCAGCAGTTCTGGCTCAAACACTGAAGCTTTCTTT.

This chain connects TRBV6-1 to TRBJ1-1; unclear D gene. Germline CDR1 MNHNS, CDR2 SASEGT. The CDR3 consists of 13 residues. V was pared by 7 bases and J by 5 bases, with 14 bases between. The CDR3 region is CASNWTPGTEAFF. DNA for the CDR3: TGTGCCAGCAATTGGACGCCGGGGACTGAAGCTTTCTTT.

The V gene is TRBV5-1, the J gene TRBJ2-5; no clear D gene. V gave up 0 bases and J gave up 5 bases, with 11 bases separating them. Germline lookup yields CDR1 SGHRS and CDR2 YFSETQ. The CDR3 is made up of 14 amino acids. Here the CDR3 reads CASSLAGIGETQYF. The CDR3 DNA follows: TGCGCCAGCAGCTTGGCTGGGATTGGGGAGACCCAGTACTTC.

The rearrangement uses TRBV28 and TRBJ2-7; no reliable D call. The germline V gene encodes CDR1 MDHEN and CDR2 SYDVKM. The CDR3 loop spans 15 amino acids. Trimming cost V 2 bases and J 0 bases, with 11 bases left between them. The CDR3 DNA follows: TGTGCCAGCAGTTTAAACGGGTTGAGCTCCTACGAGCAGTACTTC. Protein product: CASSLNGLSSYEQYF.

The V call is TRBV6-5, the J call TRBJ2-7; a possible D gene is TRBD1 (6 bases). Trimming removed 4 bases from V and 2 bases from J, with 12 bases in between. There are 14 residues in the CDR3. Germline CDR1 is MNHEY and CDR2 is SVGAGI. In DNA, the CDR3 is TGTGCCAGCAGTTCCGGGACACTAGCCTACGAGCAGTACTTC. Its protein is CASSSGTLAYEQYF.

This rearrangement joins TRBV6-6 to TRBJ2-7; D possibly corresponds to TRBD1 (5 bases). Germline loops: CDR1 MNHNY, CDR2 SVGAGI (reference sequence). The CDR3 runs 13 residues. V was pared by 7 bases and J by 0 bases, with 10 bases between. This chain's CDR3 is CASNGASSYEQYF. DNA of the CDR3: TGTGCCAGCAATGGGGCTAGCTCCTACGAGCAGTACTTC.

The rearrangement joins TRBV7-9 to TRBJ1-3; possibly TRBD1 for D (5 bases). From germline, CDR1 is SEHNR and CDR2 FQNEAQ (reference sequence). V was pared by 2 bases and J by 0 bases, with 8 bases between. The CDR3 loop spans 15 amino acids. The CDR3 DNA sequence: TGTGCCAGCAGCTTAACCGGGACCTCTGGAAACACCATATATTTT. Encoded protein: CASSLTGTSGNTIYF.